Presented here are 32 T cell receptor beta chains from one specimen sequenced in a study of blood T cell repertoires in COVID-19. Profiling relied on immunoSEQ multiplex PCR, and the TCRdb table lists in-frame clones only, not all of them. The repertoire consists of 250,000 or so clones, with roughly 90% occurring once and the leading ten covering 2.7%. The sample taken for sequencing was peripheral blood. The receptor source for this set is a woman aged 55-70 years with acute or convalescent COVID-19.

This chain connects TRBV10-3 to TRBJ1-6; no firm D call. This CDR3 is 15 amino acids long. V lost 2 bases and J 5 bases, leaving 10 bases between the germline ends. The germline CDR1 and CDR2 sequences are ENHRY and SYGVKD. CDR3 sequence (DNA): TGTGCCATCAGTGAGGTGGAGGCGAATAATTCACCCCTCCACTTT. Its protein is CAISEVEANNSPLHF.

The V gene is TRBV19, the J gene TRBJ2-6; 9 bases map to TRBD1. From germline, CDR1 is LNHDA and CDR2 SQIVND (reference sequence). The V segment lost 4 bases and the J segment 2 bases; nucleotides outside the gene matches: 12. This CDR3 has 19 amino acids. The CDR3 region has the DNA TGTGCCAGTAGTAAGACAGGGGGAGCGGGCCAACCTGGGGCCAACGTCCTGACTTTC. It encodes CASSKTGGAGQPGANVLTF.

Comment on this clone: One end of the junction does not line up with germline, which may come from a read error. The chain recombines TRBV27 with TRBJ1-2, with D possibly being TRBD1 (6 bases). This CDR3 is 14 amino acids long. Germline V CDR1 and CDR2: MNHEY, SMNVEV (reference sequence). CDR3 amino acids: CASSLKGQGYSYTF. The CDR3 DNA sequence: TGTGCCAGCAGTCTCAAGGGACAAGGCTATAGCTACACCTTC.

V usage is TRBV3-1 (or the pseudogene TRBV3-2) and J usage is TRBJ2-2; TRBD1 matches at 8 bases. There are 15 residues in the CDR3. The junction had 1 base not matched to a gene; V was cut back by 1 base and J by 3 bases. Germline CDR1 reads LGHDT; CDR2 reads YNNKEL (reference sequence). In nucleotides, the CDR3 is TGTGCCAGCAGCCAAGGGGACAGGTACACCGGGGAGCTGTTTTTT. Translation: CASSQGDRYTGELFF.

The chain links TRBV6-1 to TRBJ1-5; D might be TRBD1 (6 bases). Germline V gene data show CDR1 as MNHNS and CDR2 as SASEGT. The CDR3 totals 16 residues. V dropped 2 bases and J dropped 4 bases, with 15 bases sitting between them. The CDR3, as DNA: TGTGCCAGCAGTGAAAGACTCGGGGGGGCAAATCAGCCCCAGCATTTT. It encodes CASSERLGGANQPQHF.

The rearrangement uses TRBV7-2 and TRBJ2-3; 10 positions match TRBD2. The V gene's germline CDR1 is SGHTA and CDR2 FQGNSA. There are 18 residues in the CDR3. Trimming at V came to 5 bases and at J to 0 bases, leaving 11 bases not matched to a gene. CDR3 amino acids: CASSPLKTSGASTDTQYF. The CDR3 DNA follows: TGTGCCAGCAGCCCTCTTAAAACTAGCGGGGCTAGCACAGATACGCAGTATTTT.

The chain has TRBV3-1 (or the pseudogene TRBV3-2) and TRBJ2-7, with 7 bases aligning to TRBD1. V lost 4 bases to trimming and J lost 8 bases; unmatched junction nucleotides: 11. The CDR3 runs to 14 residues. Looked up from germline, CDR1 is LGHDT and CDR2 is YNNKEL (reference sequence). The CDR3 protein is CASSPDRKMVQQYF. The DNA for the CDR3 is TGTGCCAGCAGCCCGGACAGGAAGATGGTACAGCAGTACTTC.

The chain couples TRBV11-2 to TRBJ1-2, with D possibly TRBD1 on 5 matching bases. Germline V gives CDR1 SGHAT, CDR2 FQNNGV. The CDR3 has 12 amino acids. Between the trimmed V and J ends, which lost 3 bases and 8 bases, there was a span of 10 bases. The CDR3 coding sequence is TGTGCCAGCAGCTTCCCCAGGGAAGGCTACACCTTC. Encoded protein: CASSFPREGYTF. The entire variable domain, with the rest obtained from reference TRBV11-2 and TRBJ1-2, is as follows: EAGVAQSPRYKIIEKRQSVAFWCNPISGHATLYWYQQILGQGPKLLIQFQNNGVVDDSQLPKDRFSAERLKGVDSTLKIQPAKLEDSAVYLCASSFPREGYTFGSGTRLTVV.

The chain links TRBV24-1 to TRBJ2-1, with 7 bases identical to TRBD2. Germline CDR1 reads KGHDR; CDR2 reads SFDVKD. The ends lost 3 bases at V and 4 bases at J; junction bases unmatched: 11. This CDR3 region has 17 residues. CDR3: CATSDPLPAGSYNEQFF. The CDR3 DNA reads as TGTGCCACCAGTGATCCCCTTCCAGCGGGGTCATACAATGAGCAGTTCTTC.

The chain couples TRBV5-4 to TRBJ2-2, with 8 bases aligning to TRBD1. Germline assignment: CDR1 SGHNT and CDR2 YYREEE (reference sequence). The J segment lost 3 bases and the V segment lost 3 bases, leaving 7 bases of the junction unmatched. The CDR3 has 16 amino acids. CDR3 nucleotide sequence: TGTGCCAGCAGCTCGCGGAAGACAGGGGACACCGGGGAGCTGTTTTTT. Protein: CASSSRKTGDTGELFF.

This clone showed up just once. The CDR3 DNA reads TGTGCCTGGAGTGTATCAGGCTCTCGGGGCAAAAACATTCAGTACTTC. Amino acid sequence: CAWSVSGSRGKNIQYF. The chain is built from TRBV30 and TRBJ2-4, with a tentative D call TRBD2 (5 bases). CDR3 length: 16 amino acids. Trimming shortened V by 0 bases and J by 3 bases, and 15 bases separated the two germline ends. Germline assignment: CDR1 GTSNPN and CDR2 SVGIG (reference sequence). The variable domain in full, completed from reference TRBV30 and TRBJ2-4, reads SQTIHQWPATLVQPVGSPLSLECTVEGTSNPNLYWYRQAAGRGLQLLFYSVGIGQISSEVPQNLSASRPQDRQFILSSKKLLLSDSGFYLCAWSVSGSRGKNIQYFGAGTRLSVL.

CDR3 in amino acids: CASSEERAGTGNTIYF. CDR3 DNA sequence: TGTGCCAGCAGTGAAGAGAGAGCAGGGACTGGAAACACCATATATTTT. The chain combines TRBV2 with TRBJ1-3; D possibly corresponds to TRBD1 (5 bases). This CDR3 has 16 amino acids. Trimming shortened V by 1 base and J by 2 bases, and 12 bases separated the two germline ends. CDR1 SNHLY and CDR2 FYNNEI come from the germline V gene.

The chain joins TRBV30 to TRBJ2-1; no reliable D call. The V end lost 1 base, the J end lost 5 bases, and 9 bases lay between the germline ends. Germline loops: CDR1 GTSNPN, CDR2 SVGIG (reference sequence). This CDR3 has 13 residues. CDR3 residues: CAWSATRNNEQFF. The DNA for the CDR3 is TGTGCCTGGAGTGCCACACGTAACAATGAGCAGTTCTTC.

This rearrangement joins TRBV11-2 to TRBJ2-1, with 12 bases fitting TRBD2. V lost 5 bases, J lost 0 bases, and 2 bases stayed unmatched. The CDR3 is made up of 16 amino acids. Germline CDR1 reads SGHAT; CDR2 reads FQNNGV. CDR3: CASSKTSGSSYNEQFF. The CDR3 bases are TGTGCCAGCAGCAAGACTAGCGGGAGCTCCTACAATGAGCAGTTCTTC.

This clone was recorded once. J is TRBJ1-2 and V is TRBV23-1, with D hard to call. TRBV23-1 is noted as an ORF with a role that remains uncertain. V gave up 0 bases and J gave up 1 base, with 12 bases separating them. The CDR3 has 16 amino acids. The CDR3 spells CASSQSVRDVNYGYTF. CDR3 coding DNA: TGCGCCAGCAGTCAATCGGTGAGAGATGTTAACTATGGCTACACCTTC.

The rearrangement joins TRBV30 to TRBJ1-5, with D perhaps TRBD1 (5 bases). This CDR3 has 13 amino acids. The V end was cut by 0 bases, the J end by 4 bases, with 7 bases between. In germline, CDR1 is GTSNPN, CDR2 SVGIG (reference sequence). CDR3 residues: CAWSVAGNQPQHF. The CDR3 bases are TGTGCCTGGAGTGTAGCAGGGAATCAGCCCCAGCATTTT.

The chain links TRBV30 to TRBJ2-2, with TRBD2 matching 7 bases. CDR1 is GTSNPN, CDR2 SVGIG, per germline (reference sequence). Losses at the gene ends were 3 bases for V and 1 base for J; bases not matched to a gene: 2. The CDR3 is 14 amino acids. CDR3: CAWRGGVNTGELFF. The CDR3 DNA reads as TGTGCCTGGAGGGGAGGGGTGAACACCGGGGAGCTGTTTTTT.

This clone has only one observation. The CDR3 loop is CASSILGQGPMNTEAFF. The CDR3 bases are TGTGCCAGTAGTATTTTAGGACAGGGGCCCATGAACACTGAAGCTTTCTTT. The chain joins TRBV19 to TRBJ1-1, with 9 positions matching TRBD1. J gave up 0 bases and V 3 bases, and 8 bases lay outside the gene matches. Germline V gene sequence: CDR1 LNHDA, CDR2 SQIVND (reference sequence). This CDR3 region has 17 residues.

The genes are TRBV28 and TRBJ1-3, with D perhaps matching TRBD1 (6 bases). The germline V and J ends were trimmed by 6 bases and 2 bases, with 14 bases remaining between them. CDR3 size: 15 residues. From germline, CDR1 is MDHEN and CDR2 SYDVKM. This CDR3 reads CASRSEQGPGNTIYF. In DNA, the CDR3 is TGTGCCAGCAGGAGCGAACAGGGACCTGGAAACACCATATATTTT.

This clone appeared a single time. The chain is built from TRBV11-2 and TRBJ2-1, with a weak D call TRBD1 (6 bases). This CDR3 has 13 residues. The germline V gene has CDR1 SGHAT and CDR2 FQNNGV. Trimming cost V 3 bases and J 7 bases, with 10 bases left between them. The chain's CDR3 is CASSLGALNEQFF. In nucleotides, the CDR3 is TGTGCCAGCAGCTTGGGGGCGTTAAATGAGCAGTTCTTC.

The chain recombines TRBV2 with TRBJ1-2; the D gene is possibly TRBD1 (6 bases). The germline V and J ends were trimmed by 2 bases and 5 bases, with 15 bases remaining between them. The CDR3 covers 15 residues. The germline V gene encodes CDR1 SNHLY and CDR2 FYNNEI. This chain's CDR3 is CASSERRGRRYGYTF. CDR3 DNA: TGTGCCAGCAGTGAACGCAGGGGCAGAAGATATGGCTACACCTTC.

This chain uses TRBV3-1 (or the pseudogene TRBV3-2) with TRBJ1-4; D is unclear. In germline, CDR1 is LGHDT, CDR2 YNNKEL (reference sequence). With 1 base removed from V and 4 bases from J, the gap between germline ends came to 4 bases. The CDR3 contains 13 residues. CDR3 protein: CASSQGHNEKLFF. In DNA form, the CDR3 reads TGTGCCAGCAGCCAAGGGCATAATGAAAAACTGTTTTTT.

The rearrangement joins TRBV9 to TRBJ1-2; no reliable D call. CDR3 length: 14 residues. Germline CDR1 reads SGDLS; CDR2 reads YYNGEE. The V and J ends lost 0 bases and 1 base respectively, with 7 bases between them. The CDR3 is CASSVGPDNYGYTF. The CDR3 region has the DNA TGTGCCAGCAGCGTAGGGCCAGATAACTATGGCTACACCTTC.

V and J are TRBV10-3 and TRBJ2-7; 8 bases fit TRBD1. Germline CDR1 and CDR2: ENHRY and SYGVKD. Unmatched junction bases numbered 9, after V lost 4 bases and J lost 7 bases. The CDR3 has 14 residues. For the CDR3, the DNA is TGTGCCATCAGTGCAAAAGGACAGGGCCGGGAGCAGTACTTC. Translation: CAISAKGQGREQYF.

This clone was observed a single time. This sequence joins TRBV4-1 and TRBJ2-7; unclear D gene. The germline CDR1 and CDR2 sequences are MGHRA and YSYEKL. The CDR3 sequence is 16 residues long. The V end was cut by 2 bases, the J end by 7 bases, with 21 bases between. The CDR3 bases are TGCGCCAGCAGCCAATTGGGCCAGGCCCCCTCAAGAGAGCAGTACTTC. Amino acids: CASSQLGQAPSREQYF.

V gene TRBV3-1 (or the pseudogene TRBV3-2) combines with J gene TRBJ2-7; 11 bases agree with TRBD2. The ends lost 2 bases at V and 2 bases at J; junction bases unmatched: 8. The CDR3 runs to 17 residues. Germline V lookup: CDR1 LGHDT, CDR2 YNNKEL (reference sequence). The CDR3, as DNA: TGTGCCAGCAGCCAACCCGTAGCGGGAGGGCCCCCCTACGAGCAGTACTTC. Translating gives CASSQPVAGGPPYEQYF.

The chain links TRBV28 to TRBJ2-7; possibly TRBD2 for D (6 bases). Trimming pared 4 bases from V and 3 bases from J, leaving 10 bases between. Looked up from germline, CDR1 is MDHEN and CDR2 is SYDVKM. The CDR3 runs to 13 residues. The chain's CDR3 is CASSSPGLYEQYF. The CDR3 DNA follows: TGTGCCAGCAGTTCCCCGGGACTCTACGAGCAGTACTTC.

The chain employs TRBV7-9 and TRBJ1-3; D gene ambiguous. The CDR3 contains 14 residues. Germline lookup yields CDR1 SEHNR and CDR2 FQNEAQ (reference sequence). V lost 3 bases, J lost 1 base, and 7 bases lay in between. CDR3 in amino acids: CASSFGASGNTIYF. The CDR3 coding sequence is TGTGCCAGCAGCTTCGGAGCGTCTGGAAACACCATATATTTT.

This chain connects TRBV18 to TRBJ2-7; D may be TRBD1 (6 bases). The CDR3 totals 15 residues. Trimming took off 3 bases at V and 7 bases at J, with 19 bases between the two ends. The germline gives CDR1 KGHSH, CDR2 LQKENI. The CDR3 DNA follows: TGTGCCAGCTCACCTGACAGGATTCGGGAAAGGGAGCAGTACTTC. Protein product: CASSPDRIREREQYF.

The CDR3 DNA follows: TGTGCCAGCAGTTCACGGACAGGCGACACTGAAGCTTTCTTT. The encoded protein is CASSSRTGDTEAFF. The rearrangement joins TRBV2 to TRBJ1-1; 7 bases fit TRBD1. Germline trimming cut 5 bases from V and 3 bases from J; bases unmatched to any gene: 6. The CDR3 sequence is 14 residues long. Germline V CDR1 and CDR2: SNHLY, FYNNEI. Complete variable domain (other parts from reference TRBV2 and TRBJ1-1): EPEVTQTPSHQVTQMGQEVILRCVPISNHLYFYWYRQILGQKVEFLVSFYNNEISEKSEIFDDQFSVERPDGSNFTLKIRSTKLEDSAMYFCASSSRTGDTEAFFGQGTRLTVV.

This clone is a singleton in its sample. This chain uses TRBV6-5 with TRBJ1-1; tentatively, D is TRBD1 (5 bases). The CDR3 sequence is 14 residues long. Germline values: CDR1 MNHEY, CDR2 SVGAGI. V gave up 2 bases and J gave up 0 bases, with 7 bases separating them. The CDR3 loop reads CASSYDRMNTEAFF. In DNA, the CDR3 is TGTGCCAGCAGTTACGACAGAATGAACACTGAAGCTTTCTTT.

This clone was seen a handful of times. The CDR3 DNA reads TGTGCGGCAGCTCAGGGCGGGAGTTTGTACGAGCAGTACTTC. The encoded protein is CAAAQGGSLYEQYF. The rearrangement joins TRBV6-5 to TRBJ2-7; 7 bases line up with TRBD2. CDR3 length equals 14 residues. Germline V gene sequence: CDR1 MNHEY, CDR2 SVGAGI.